The T cell receptor (beta chain) under discussion was sequenced for a study of regulatory T cells in long-lasting Graves disease. Whole-study findings and limits: Those with persistent disease had in common more public clonotypes (fewer than 3,000) than new patients (roughly 1,000).

Time point specified: newly diagnosed GD, antithyroid drugs for less than 3 months. With RNA extracted from PBMCs as input, the TCR library was made. American Thyroid Association guidelines served as the basis for diagnosing Graves' disease. This clonotype was seen ten or more times. What it binds is unknown. HTBI primers from iRepertoire and Arm-PCR of CDR3 regions yielded the TCR beta libraries. In the authors' workflow: Samples collectively showed more than 55 TRBV and 11 to 15 TRBJ segments. MiXCR, run by TCRdb on the multiplex PCR reads, gives a single entry per CDR3 protein. None of the V and J calls come from the authors' own analysis; TCRdb made them. The table shows approximately 350,000 distinct CDR3 sequences, with around 15% occurring only once. V dropped 3 bases and J dropped 5 bases, with 11 bases sitting between them. The CDR3 consists of 14 residues. Looked up from germline, CDR1 is SGHTA and CDR2 is FQGNSA.

These data also featured in a second study, about T cells in Graves' hyperthyroidism and ophthalmopathy.

The sequence came from a man aged 35-49 years with Graves disease. This chain uses TRBV7-2 with TRBJ2-4; D unclear. Sample: peripheral blood mononuclear cells (PBMCs), taken at new diagnosis, from a patient treated with antithyroid drugs. Written as DNA, the CDR3 is TGTGCCAGCAGCTTCCCCGTCCGACAAAACATTCAGTACTTC. Encoded protein: CASSFPVRQNIQYF.